Listed below are T cell receptor beta chains from one sample, sequenced in a study of T-cell reconstitution after alpha-beta-depleted transplantation in children. A single record per CDR3 protein comes from TCRdb applying MiXCR to the PCR reads. The table shows 750,000 to 950,000 distinct CDR3 sequences, with about 15% occurring only once. The sample consisted of PBMCs, mostly from graft donor cells, taken 360 days after TCRalphabeta/CD19-depleted stem cell transplant. These receptors were taken from a male patient younger than 18 who had a stem cell transplant for acute lymphoblastic leukemia, so the T cells may come from the graft donor. The CDR3 runs from the conserved cysteine through the conserved F or W. Fields, in order: D gene, J gene, clone size, V gene, CDR3 DNA, CDR3 protein. D genes are given only for firm matches. Size values are once, few and many counts, or a class for expanded clones, and some rows have none.

d_gene: NA; j_gene: TRBJ1-1; abundance: many; v_gene: TRBV12-3/TRBV12-4; CDR3nt: TGTGCCAGCAGCGATACGGACTGGCTGAACACTGAAGCTTTCTTT; CDR3aa: CASSDTDWLNTEAFF
d_gene: NA; j_gene: TRBJ1-2; abundance: few; v_gene: TRBV6-5; CDR3nt: TGTGCCAGCAGTTACTCGAGCGGGGGCCTTCTAGATCTACCTTATGGCTACACCTTC; CDR3aa: CASSYSSGGLLDLPYGYTF
d_gene: NA; j_gene: TRBJ2-1; abundance: few; v_gene: TRBV25-1; CDR3nt: TGTGCCAGCAGCGGGGGATATGAGCAGTTCTTC; CDR3aa: CASSGGYEQFF
d_gene: NA; j_gene: TRBJ2-2; abundance: few; v_gene: TRBV5-1; CDR3nt: TGCGCCAGCAGCTCCCAGGGGAGAAGTGGGGAGCTGTTTTTT; CDR3aa: CASSSQGRSGELFF
d_gene: NA; j_gene: TRBJ2-7; abundance: NA; v_gene: TRBV20-1; CDR3nt: TGCAGTGCTAGAGAGGCGGGGACAGCTAGCTCCTACGAGCAGTACTTC; CDR3aa: CSAREAGTASSYEQYF
d_gene: NA; j_gene: TRBJ1-5; abundance: NA; v_gene: TRBV15; CDR3nt: TGTGCCACCAGCAGAGATGGAACATCCGGCAATCAGCCCCAGCATTTT; CDR3aa: CATSRDGTSGNQPQHF
d_gene: TRBD1; j_gene: TRBJ2-1; abundance: few; v_gene: TRBV20-1; CDR3nt: TGCAGTGCACAACCGGGGACAGTGTGGGGTAATGAGCAGTTCTTC; CDR3aa: CSAQPGTVWGNEQFF
d_gene: NA; j_gene: TRBJ1-3; abundance: NA; v_gene: TRBV6-1; CDR3nt: TGTGCCAGCAAGGAAGGAGGAGGAAACACCATATATTTT; CDR3aa: CASKEGGGNTIYF
d_gene: NA; j_gene: TRBJ1-5; abundance: few; v_gene: TRBV18; CDR3nt: TGTGCCAGCTCACGGGATAATAGCAATCAGCCCCAGCATTTT; CDR3aa: CASSRDNSNQPQHF
d_gene: TRBD2; j_gene: TRBJ2-2; abundance: few; v_gene: TRBV12-3/TRBV12-4; CDR3nt: TGTGCCAGCAGTTTTACGGGGGGAGGGCCCGGGGAGCTGTTTTTT; CDR3aa: CASSFTGGGPGELFF
d_gene: NA; j_gene: TRBJ2-7; abundance: many; v_gene: TRBV5-1; CDR3nt: TGCGCCAGCAGCTTCGAGCTCTCCTACGAGCAGTACTTC; CDR3aa: CASSFELSYEQYF
d_gene: NA; j_gene: TRBJ2-3; abundance: many; v_gene: TRBV29-1; CDR3nt: TGCAGCGCGGAGGGACGGAGCACAGATACGCAGTATTTT; CDR3aa: CSAEGRSTDTQYF
d_gene: NA; j_gene: TRBJ2-2; abundance: NA; v_gene: TRBV6-1; CDR3nt: TGTGCCAGCAAGAGGCAGGGCACCGGGGAGCTGTTTTTT; CDR3aa: CASKRQGTGELFF
d_gene: NA; j_gene: TRBJ2-4; abundance: NA; v_gene: TRBV20-1; CDR3nt: TGCAGTGCTAGAGATTGGGGGGCTCAGCTAGCCAAAAACATTCAGTACTTC; CDR3aa: CSARDWGAQLAKNIQYF
d_gene: NA; j_gene: TRBJ2-1; abundance: few; v_gene: TRBV4-1; CDR3nt: TGCGCCAGCAGCCCGACGAGGCTACAAGGGGATGAGCAGTTCTTC; CDR3aa: CASSPTRLQGDEQFF
d_gene: NA; j_gene: TRBJ1-1; abundance: few; v_gene: TRBV6-5; CDR3nt: TGTGCCAGCAGTTACGGGGTGGGAAGGGTTAACACTGAAGCTTTCTTT; CDR3aa: CASSYGVGRVNTEAFF
d_gene: NA; j_gene: TRBJ1-1; abundance: NA; v_gene: TRBV2; CDR3nt: TGTGCCAGCAGTGGACAGAAGAACACTGAAGCTTTCTTT; CDR3aa: CASSGQKNTEAFF
d_gene: TRBD2; j_gene: TRBJ2-1; abundance: NA; v_gene: TRBV5-1; CDR3nt: TGCGCCAGCTCCGAGCGGGAGTCTTTTAGGGGTGATGAGCAGTTCTTC; CDR3aa: CASSERESFRGDEQFF
d_gene: NA; j_gene: TRBJ2-2; abundance: many; v_gene: TRBV20-1; CDR3nt: TGCAGTGCTAGAGGGCTAGCTACAAGGGAGCTGTTTTTT; CDR3aa: CSARGLATRELFF
d_gene: NA; j_gene: TRBJ2-7; abundance: few; v_gene: TRBV5-1; CDR3nt: TGCGCCAGCAGCTTGGTAGTGTTCGACGAGCAGTACTTC; CDR3aa: CASSLVVFDEQYF
d_gene: TRBD1; j_gene: TRBJ2-1; abundance: NA; v_gene: TRBV7-9; CDR3nt: TGTGCCAGTACCGGGACAGGGTTGTTCAATGAGCAGTTCTTC; CDR3aa: CASTGTGLFNEQFF
d_gene: NA; j_gene: TRBJ1-1; abundance: few; v_gene: TRBV6-5; CDR3nt: TGTGCCAGCAGTTACTCGCCCAGGACAGATAACACTGAAGCTTTCTTT; CDR3aa: CASSYSPRTDNTEAFF
d_gene: NA; j_gene: TRBJ1-5; abundance: few; v_gene: TRBV15; CDR3nt: TGTGCCACCAGCAGGGGTTTGAGCAATCAGCCCCAGCATTTT; CDR3aa: CATSRGLSNQPQHF
d_gene: TRBD2; j_gene: TRBJ2-7; abundance: few; v_gene: TRBV4-2; CDR3nt: TGTGCCAGCAGCCCCAGGACTAGCGGAAGCGAGCAGTACTTC; CDR3aa: CASSPRTSGSEQYF
d_gene: TRBD1; j_gene: TRBJ2-6; abundance: many; v_gene: TRBV7-9; CDR3nt: TGTGCCAGCAGCCCCGACAGGGCTGGGGCCAACGTCCTGACTTTC; CDR3aa: CASSPDRAGANVLTF
d_gene: NA; j_gene: TRBJ1-1; abundance: few; v_gene: TRBV5-1; CDR3nt: TGCGCCAGCAGCCCCGGATGGGGGCCGAGCAACACTGAAGCTTTCTTT; CDR3aa: CASSPGWGPSNTEAFF
d_gene: NA; j_gene: TRBJ2-2; abundance: few; v_gene: TRBV4-1; CDR3nt: TGCGCCAGCAGCCAATGGGGACCGGTGGGGGGAGGCGGGGAGCTGTTTTTT; CDR3aa: CASSQWGPVGGGGELFF
d_gene: TRBD1; j_gene: TRBJ2-7; abundance: NA; v_gene: TRBV5-1; CDR3nt: TGCGCCAGCAGCACGGACAGGGCCTCCGGCGAGCAGTACTTC; CDR3aa: CASSTDRASGEQYF
d_gene: TRBD1; j_gene: TRBJ1-5; abundance: many; v_gene: TRBV25-1; CDR3nt: TGTGCCAGCAGTGGCCGACAGGGGTCCTACAATCAGCCCCAGCATTTT; CDR3aa: CASSGRQGSYNQPQHF
d_gene: NA; j_gene: TRBJ1-1; abundance: many; v_gene: TRBV5-1; CDR3nt: TGCGCCAGCAGCCTGGAAATCGTAGACACTGAAGCTTTCTTT; CDR3aa: CASSLEIVDTEAFF
d_gene: NA; j_gene: TRBJ2-1; abundance: NA; v_gene: TRBV7-3; CDR3nt: TGTGCCAGCAGCCCTACGTCAGGGAGTACCTACAATGAGCAGTTCTTC; CDR3aa: CASSPTSGSTYNEQFF